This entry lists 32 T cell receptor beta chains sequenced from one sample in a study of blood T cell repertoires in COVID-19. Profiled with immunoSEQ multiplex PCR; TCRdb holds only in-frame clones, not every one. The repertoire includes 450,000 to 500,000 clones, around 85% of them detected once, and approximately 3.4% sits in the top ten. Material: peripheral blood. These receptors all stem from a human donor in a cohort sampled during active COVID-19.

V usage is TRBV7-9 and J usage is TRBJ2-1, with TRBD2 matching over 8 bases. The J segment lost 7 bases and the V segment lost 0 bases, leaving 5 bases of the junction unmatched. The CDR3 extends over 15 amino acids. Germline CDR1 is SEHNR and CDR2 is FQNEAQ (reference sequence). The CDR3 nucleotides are TGTGCCAGCAGCTTAGCTAGCGGGAAGCAGAATGAGCAGTTCTTC. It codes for CASSLASGKQNEQFF. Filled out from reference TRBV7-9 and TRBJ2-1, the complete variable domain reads DTGVSQNPRHKITKRGQNVTFRCDPISEHNRLYWYRQTLGQGPEFLTYFQNEAQLEKSRLLSDRFSAERPKGSFSTLEIQRTEQGDSAMYLCASSLASGKQNEQFFGPGTRLTVL.

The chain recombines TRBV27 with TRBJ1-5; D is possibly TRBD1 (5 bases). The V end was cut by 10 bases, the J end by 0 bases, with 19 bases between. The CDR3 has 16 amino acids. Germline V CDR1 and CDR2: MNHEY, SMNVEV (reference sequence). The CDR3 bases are TGTGCCACCAAAAAGGCAGGGTCTCATAGCAATCAGCCCCAGCATTTT. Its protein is CATKKAGSHSNQPQHF.

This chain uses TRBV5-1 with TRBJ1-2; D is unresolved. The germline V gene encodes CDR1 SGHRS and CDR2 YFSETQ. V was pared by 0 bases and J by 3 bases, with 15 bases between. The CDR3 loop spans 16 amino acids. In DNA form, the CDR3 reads TGCGCCAGCAGCTTGGCCTACAGCTCCCTCGACTATGGCTACACCTTC. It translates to CASSLAYSSLDYGYTF.

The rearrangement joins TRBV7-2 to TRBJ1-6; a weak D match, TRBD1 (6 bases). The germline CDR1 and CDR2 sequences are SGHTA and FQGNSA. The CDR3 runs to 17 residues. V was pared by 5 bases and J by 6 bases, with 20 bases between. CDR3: CASSPSRGAHSNSPLHF. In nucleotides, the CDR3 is TGTGCCAGCAGCCCTAGCCGGGGGGCCCATAGTAATTCACCCCTCCACTTT. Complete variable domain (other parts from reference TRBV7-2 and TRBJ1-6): GAGVSQSPSNKVTEKGKDVELRCDPISGHTALYWYRQSLGQGLEFLIYFQGNSAPDKSGLPSDRFSAERTGGSVSTLTIQRTQQEDSAVYLCASSPSRGAHSNSPLHFGNGTRLTVT.

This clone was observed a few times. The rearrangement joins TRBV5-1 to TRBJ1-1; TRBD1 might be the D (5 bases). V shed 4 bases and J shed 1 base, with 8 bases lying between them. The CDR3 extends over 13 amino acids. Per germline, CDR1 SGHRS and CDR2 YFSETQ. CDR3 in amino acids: CASSPTANTEAFF. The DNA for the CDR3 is TGCGCCAGCAGCCCGACAGCGAACACTGAAGCTTTCTTT.

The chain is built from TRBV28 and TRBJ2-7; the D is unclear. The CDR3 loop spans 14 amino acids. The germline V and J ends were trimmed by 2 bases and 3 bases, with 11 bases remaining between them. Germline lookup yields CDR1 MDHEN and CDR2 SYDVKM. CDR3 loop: CASSLPSPIYEQYF. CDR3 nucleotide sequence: TGTGCCAGCAGTTTACCCAGTCCGATCTACGAGCAGTACTTC.

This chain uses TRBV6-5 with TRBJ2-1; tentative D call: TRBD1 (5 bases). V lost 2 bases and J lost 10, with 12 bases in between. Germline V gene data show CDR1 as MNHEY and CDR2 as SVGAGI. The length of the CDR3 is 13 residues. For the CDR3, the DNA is TGTGCCAGCAGTTACCCTAGAAGGGGAGAGCAGTTCTTC. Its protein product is CASSYPRRGEQFF.

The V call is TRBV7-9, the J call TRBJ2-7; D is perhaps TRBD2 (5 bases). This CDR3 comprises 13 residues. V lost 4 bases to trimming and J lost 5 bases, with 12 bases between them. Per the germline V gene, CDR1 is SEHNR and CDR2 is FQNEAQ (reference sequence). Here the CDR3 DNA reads TGTGCCAGCAGCTCGTGGGGAGAAGACGAGCAGTACTTC. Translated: CASSSWGEDEQYF.

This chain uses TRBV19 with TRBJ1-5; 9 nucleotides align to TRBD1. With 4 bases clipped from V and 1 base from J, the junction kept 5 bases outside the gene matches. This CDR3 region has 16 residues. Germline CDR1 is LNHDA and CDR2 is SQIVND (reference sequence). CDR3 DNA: TGTGCCAGTAGTACCCGACAGGGGGTGAGCAATCAGCCCCAGCATTTT. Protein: CASSTRQGVSNQPQHF. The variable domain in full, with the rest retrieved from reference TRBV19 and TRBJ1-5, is DGGITQSPKYLFRKEGQNVTLSCEQNLNHDAMYWYRQDPGQGLRLIYYSQIVNDFQKGDIAEGYSVSREKKESFPLTVTSAQKNPTAFYLCASSTRQGVSNQPQHFGDGTRLSIL.

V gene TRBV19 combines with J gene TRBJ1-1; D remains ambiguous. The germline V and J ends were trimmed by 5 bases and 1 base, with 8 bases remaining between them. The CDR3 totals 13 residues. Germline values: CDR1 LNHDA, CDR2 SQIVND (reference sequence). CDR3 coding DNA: TGTGCCAGTAGTCGTCGCGGGAACACTGAAGCTTTCTTT. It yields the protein CASSRRGNTEAFF. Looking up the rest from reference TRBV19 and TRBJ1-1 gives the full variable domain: DGGITQSPKYLFRKEGQNVTLSCEQNLNHDAMYWYRQDPGQGLRLIYYSQIVNDFQKGDIAEGYSVSREKKESFPLTVTSAQKNPTAFYLCASSRRGNTEAFFGQGTRLTVV.

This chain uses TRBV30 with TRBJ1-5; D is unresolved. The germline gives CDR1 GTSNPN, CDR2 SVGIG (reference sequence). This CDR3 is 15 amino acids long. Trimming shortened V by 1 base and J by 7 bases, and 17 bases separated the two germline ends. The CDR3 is CAWSAGLEEVQPQHF. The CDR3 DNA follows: TGTGCCTGGAGTGCAGGACTTGAAGAGGTCCAGCCCCAGCATTTT.

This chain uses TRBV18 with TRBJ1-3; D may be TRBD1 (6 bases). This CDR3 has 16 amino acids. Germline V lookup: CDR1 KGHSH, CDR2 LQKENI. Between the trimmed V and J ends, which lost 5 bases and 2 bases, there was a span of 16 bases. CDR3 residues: CASSTNPQGTGNTIYF. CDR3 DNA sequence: TGTGCCAGCTCAACAAACCCACAGGGTACTGGAAACACCATATATTTT.

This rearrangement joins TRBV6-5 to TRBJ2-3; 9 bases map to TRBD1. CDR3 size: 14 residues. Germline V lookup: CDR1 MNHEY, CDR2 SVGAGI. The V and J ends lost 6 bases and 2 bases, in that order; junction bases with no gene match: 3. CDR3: CASRGQGDTDTQYF. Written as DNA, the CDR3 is TGTGCCAGCAGGGGACAGGGAGACACAGATACGCAGTATTTT.

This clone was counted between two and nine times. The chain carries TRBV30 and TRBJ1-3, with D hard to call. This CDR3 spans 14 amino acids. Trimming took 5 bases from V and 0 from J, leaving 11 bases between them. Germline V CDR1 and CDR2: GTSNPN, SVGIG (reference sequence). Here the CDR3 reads CAWDRRASGNTIYF. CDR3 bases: TGTGCCTGGGATAGGAGGGCCTCTGGAAACACCATATATTTT.

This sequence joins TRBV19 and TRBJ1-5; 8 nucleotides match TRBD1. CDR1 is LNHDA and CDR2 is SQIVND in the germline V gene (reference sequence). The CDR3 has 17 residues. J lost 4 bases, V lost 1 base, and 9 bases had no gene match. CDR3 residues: CASSIASDRAPNQPQHF. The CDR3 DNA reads TGTGCCAGTAGTATAGCCTCGGACAGGGCCCCTAATCAGCCCCAGCATTTT.

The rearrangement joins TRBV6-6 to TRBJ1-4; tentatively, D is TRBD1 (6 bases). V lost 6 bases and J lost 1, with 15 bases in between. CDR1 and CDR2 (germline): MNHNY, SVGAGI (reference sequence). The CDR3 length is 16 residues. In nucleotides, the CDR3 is TGTGCCAGCAGACTCAGGCCGGACAGAACTAATGAAAAACTGTTTTTT. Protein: CASRLRPDRTNEKLFF.

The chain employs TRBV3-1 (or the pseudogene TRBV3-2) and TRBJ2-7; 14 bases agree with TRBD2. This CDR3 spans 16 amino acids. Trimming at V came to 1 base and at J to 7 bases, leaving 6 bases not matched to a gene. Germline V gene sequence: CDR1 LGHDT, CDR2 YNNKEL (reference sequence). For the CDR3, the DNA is TGTGCCAGCAGCCAAGGACTAGCGGGAGGGGGAGGAGAGCAGTACTTC. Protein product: CASSQGLAGGGGEQYF.

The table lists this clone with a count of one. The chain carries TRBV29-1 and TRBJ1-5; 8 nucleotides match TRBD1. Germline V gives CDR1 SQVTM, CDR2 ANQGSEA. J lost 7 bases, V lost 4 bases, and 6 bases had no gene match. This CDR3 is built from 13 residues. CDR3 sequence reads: CSVATGAGQPQHF. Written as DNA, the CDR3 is TGCAGCGTTGCGACAGGGGCTGGGCAGCCCCAGCATTTT.

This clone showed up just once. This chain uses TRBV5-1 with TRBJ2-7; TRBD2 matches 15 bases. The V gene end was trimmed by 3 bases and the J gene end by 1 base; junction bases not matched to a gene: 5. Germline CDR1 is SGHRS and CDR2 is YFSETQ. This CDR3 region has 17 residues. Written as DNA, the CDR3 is TGCGCCAGCAGCTCTGGGACTAGCGGGAGGATTTCCTACGAGCAGTACTTC. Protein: CASSSGTSGRISYEQYF. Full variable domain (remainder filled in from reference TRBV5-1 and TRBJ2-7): KAGVTQTPRYLIKTRGQQVTLSCSPISGHRSVSWYQQTPGQGLQFLFEYFSETQRNKGNFPGRFSGRQFSNSRSEMNVSTLELGDSALYLCASSSGTSGRISYEQYFGPGTRLTVT.

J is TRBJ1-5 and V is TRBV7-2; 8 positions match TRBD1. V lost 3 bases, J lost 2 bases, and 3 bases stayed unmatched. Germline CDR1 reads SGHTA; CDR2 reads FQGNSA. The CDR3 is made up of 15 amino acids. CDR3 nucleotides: TGTGCCAGCAGCTTCATGACAGGGGGCAATCAGCCCCAGCATTTT. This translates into CASSFMTGGNQPQHF.

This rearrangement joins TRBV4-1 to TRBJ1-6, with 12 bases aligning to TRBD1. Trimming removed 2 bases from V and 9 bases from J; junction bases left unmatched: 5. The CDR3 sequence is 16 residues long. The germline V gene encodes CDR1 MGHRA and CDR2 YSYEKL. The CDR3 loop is CASSQMGQGAISPLHF. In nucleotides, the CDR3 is TGCGCCAGCAGCCAAATGGGACAGGGGGCTATTTCACCCCTCCACTTT.

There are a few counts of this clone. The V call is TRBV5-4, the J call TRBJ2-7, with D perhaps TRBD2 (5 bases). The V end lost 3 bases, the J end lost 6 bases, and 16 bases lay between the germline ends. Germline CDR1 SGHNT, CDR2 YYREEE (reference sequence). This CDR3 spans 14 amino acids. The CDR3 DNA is TGTGCCAGCAGCTACTCCTGGGAGAGAGGCGAGCAGTACTTC. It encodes CASSYSWERGEQYF.

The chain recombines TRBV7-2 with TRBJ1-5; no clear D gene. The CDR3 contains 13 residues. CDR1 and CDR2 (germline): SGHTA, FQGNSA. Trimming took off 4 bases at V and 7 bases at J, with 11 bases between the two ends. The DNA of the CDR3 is TGTGCCAGCAGCTCAACCGACGGGCAGCCCCAGCATTTT. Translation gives CASSSTDGQPQHF.

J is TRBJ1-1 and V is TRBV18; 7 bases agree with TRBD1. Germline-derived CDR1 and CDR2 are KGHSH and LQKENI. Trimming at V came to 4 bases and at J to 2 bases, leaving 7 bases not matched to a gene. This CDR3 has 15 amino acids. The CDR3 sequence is CASSRPGQTNTEAFF. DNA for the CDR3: TGTGCCAGCTCACGACCGGGACAGACAAACACTGAAGCTTTCTTT.

Written as DNA, the CDR3 is TGTGCCTGGGATGGGAGCCCCTCCACGGAAGCTTTCTTT. This translates into CAWDGSPSTEAFF. V gene TRBV30 combines with J gene TRBJ1-1, with D unresolved. V was trimmed by 5 bases and J by 8 bases, leaving 18 bases between them. Germline V lookup: CDR1 GTSNPN, CDR2 SVGIG (reference sequence). The CDR3 has 13 residues.

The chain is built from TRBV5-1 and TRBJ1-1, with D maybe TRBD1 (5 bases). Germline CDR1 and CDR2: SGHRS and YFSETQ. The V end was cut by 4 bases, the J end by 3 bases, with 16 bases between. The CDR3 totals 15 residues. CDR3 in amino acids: CASSTKTDGYTEAFF. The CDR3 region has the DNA TGCGCCAGCAGCACTAAGACAGATGGATACACTGAAGCTTTCTTT.

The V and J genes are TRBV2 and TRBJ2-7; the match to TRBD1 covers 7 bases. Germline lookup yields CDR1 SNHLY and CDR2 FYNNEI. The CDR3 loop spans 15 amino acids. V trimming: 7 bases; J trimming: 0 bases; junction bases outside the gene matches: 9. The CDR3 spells CASTQDRSTSYEQYF. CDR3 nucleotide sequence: TGTGCCAGCACTCAGGACAGGTCTACCTCCTACGAGCAGTACTTC.

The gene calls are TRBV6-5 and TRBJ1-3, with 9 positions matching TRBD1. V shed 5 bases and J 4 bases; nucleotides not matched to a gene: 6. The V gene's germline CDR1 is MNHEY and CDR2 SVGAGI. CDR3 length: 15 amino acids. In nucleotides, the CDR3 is TGTGCCAGCAGTCGGACAGGGGATTCAGGAAACACCATATATTTT. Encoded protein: CASSRTGDSGNTIYF.

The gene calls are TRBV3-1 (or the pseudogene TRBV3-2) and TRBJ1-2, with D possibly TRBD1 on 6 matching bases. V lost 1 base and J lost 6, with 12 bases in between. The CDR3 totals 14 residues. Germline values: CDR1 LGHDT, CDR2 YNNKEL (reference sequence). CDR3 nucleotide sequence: TGTGCCAGCAGCCAAGGGTTTAGGGGGAATGGCTACACCTTC. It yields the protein CASSQGFRGNGYTF.

Here the CDR3 reads CASSIELAGLSSYNEQFF. The CDR3 nucleotides are TGTGCCAGTAGTATCGAACTAGCGGGTCTATCCTCCTACAATGAGCAGTTCTTC. The chain has TRBV19 and TRBJ2-1, with 9 nucleotides matching TRBD2. The CDR3 has 18 amino acids. The germline CDR1 and CDR2 sequences are LNHDA and SQIVND (reference sequence). The V segment lost 3 bases and the J segment 0 bases; nucleotides outside the gene matches: 9.

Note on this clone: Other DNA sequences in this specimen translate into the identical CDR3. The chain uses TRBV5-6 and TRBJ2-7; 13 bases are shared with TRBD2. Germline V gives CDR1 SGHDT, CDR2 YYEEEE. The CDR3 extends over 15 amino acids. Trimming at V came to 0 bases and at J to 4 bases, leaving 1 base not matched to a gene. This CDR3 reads CASSLAGLAGYEQYF. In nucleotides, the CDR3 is TGTGCCAGCAGCTTGGCGGGACTAGCGGGGTACGAGCAGTACTTC. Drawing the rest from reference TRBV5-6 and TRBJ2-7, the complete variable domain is DAGVTQSPTHLIKTRGQQVTLRCSPKSGHDTVSWYQQALGQGPQFIFQYYEEEERQRGNFPDRFSGHQFPNYSSELNVNALLLGDSALYLCASSLAGLAGYEQYFGPGTRLTVT.

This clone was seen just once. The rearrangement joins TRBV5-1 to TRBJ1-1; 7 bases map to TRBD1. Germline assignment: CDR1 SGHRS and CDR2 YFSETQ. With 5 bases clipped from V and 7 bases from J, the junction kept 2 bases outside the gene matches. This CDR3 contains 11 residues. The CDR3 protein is CASRTGFEAFF. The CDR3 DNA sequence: TGCGCCAGCAGGACAGGGTTTGAAGCTTTCTTT. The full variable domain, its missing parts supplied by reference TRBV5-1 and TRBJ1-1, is KAGVTQTPRYLIKTRGQQVTLSCSPISGHRSVSWYQQTPGQGLQFLFEYFSETQRNKGNFPGRFSGRQFSNSRSEMNVSTLELGDSALYLCASRTGFEAFFGQGTRLTVV.